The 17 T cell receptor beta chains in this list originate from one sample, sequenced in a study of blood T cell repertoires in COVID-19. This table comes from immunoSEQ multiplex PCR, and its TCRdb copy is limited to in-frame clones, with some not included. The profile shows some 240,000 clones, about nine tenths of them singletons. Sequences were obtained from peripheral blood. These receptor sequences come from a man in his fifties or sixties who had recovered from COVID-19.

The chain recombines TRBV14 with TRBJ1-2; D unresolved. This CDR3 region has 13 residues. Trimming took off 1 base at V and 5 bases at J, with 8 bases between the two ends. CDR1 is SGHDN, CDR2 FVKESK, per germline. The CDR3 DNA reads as TGTGCCAGCAGCCAAGTCTCGGGGTATGGCTACACCTTC. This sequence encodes CASSQVSGYGYTF. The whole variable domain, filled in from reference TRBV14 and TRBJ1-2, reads EAGVTQFPSHSVIEKGQTVTLRCDPISGHDNLYWYRRVMGKEIKFLLHFVKESKQDESGMPNNRFLAERTGGTYSTLKVQPAELEDSGVYFCASSQVSGYGYTFGSGTRLTVV.

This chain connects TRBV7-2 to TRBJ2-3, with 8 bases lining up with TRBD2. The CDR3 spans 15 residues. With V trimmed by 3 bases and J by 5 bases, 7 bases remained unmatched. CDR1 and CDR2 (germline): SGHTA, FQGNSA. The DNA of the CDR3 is TGTGCCAGCAGCTTTACGGGGGGGTATGGAGATACGCAGTATTTT. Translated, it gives CASSFTGGYGDTQYF.

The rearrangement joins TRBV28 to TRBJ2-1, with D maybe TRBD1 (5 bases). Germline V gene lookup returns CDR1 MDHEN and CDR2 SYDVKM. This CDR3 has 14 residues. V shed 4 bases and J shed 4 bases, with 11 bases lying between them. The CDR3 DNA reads TGTGCCAGCAGTTGGCAGGGTGGGTACAATGAGCAGTTCTTC. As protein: CASSWQGGYNEQFF.

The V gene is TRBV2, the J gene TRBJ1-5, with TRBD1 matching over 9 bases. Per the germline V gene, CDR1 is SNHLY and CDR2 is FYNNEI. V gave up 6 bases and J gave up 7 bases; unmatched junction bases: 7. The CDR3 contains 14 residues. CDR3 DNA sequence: TGTGCCAGCAGGGGGGACAGGGAGGGCCAGCCCCAGCATTTT. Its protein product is CASRGDREGQPQHF.

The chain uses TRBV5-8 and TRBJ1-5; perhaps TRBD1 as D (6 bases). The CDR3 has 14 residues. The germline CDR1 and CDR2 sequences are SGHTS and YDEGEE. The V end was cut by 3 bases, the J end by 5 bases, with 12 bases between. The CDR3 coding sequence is TGTGCCAGCAGCTCAGGGACACTTCATCAGCCCCAGCATTTT. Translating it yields CASSSGTLHQPQHF.

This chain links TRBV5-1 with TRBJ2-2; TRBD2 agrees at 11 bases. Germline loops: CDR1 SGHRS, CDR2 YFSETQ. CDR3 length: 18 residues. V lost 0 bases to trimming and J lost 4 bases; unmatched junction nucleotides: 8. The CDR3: CASSLETSGGRGTGELFF. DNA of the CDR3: TGCGCCAGCAGCTTGGAAACTAGCGGGGGCAGGGGCACCGGGGAGCTGTTTTTT.

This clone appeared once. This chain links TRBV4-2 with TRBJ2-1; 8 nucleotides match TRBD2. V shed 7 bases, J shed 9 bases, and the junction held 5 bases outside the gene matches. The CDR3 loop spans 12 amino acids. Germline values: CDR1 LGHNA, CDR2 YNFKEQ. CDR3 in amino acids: CASNRGGSEQFF. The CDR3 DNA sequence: TGTGCCAGCAACCGGGGGGGCAGTGAGCAGTTCTTC.

The CDR3 nucleotides are TGTGCCAGCAGAAAGGACAGGGGGAACACTGAAGCTTTCTTT. It translates to CASRKDRGNTEAFF. V gene TRBV6-5 combines with J gene TRBJ1-1, with 9 positions matching TRBD1. The CDR3 has 14 residues. Germline lookup yields CDR1 MNHEY and CDR2 SVGAGI. J gave up 1 base and V 6 bases, and 3 bases lay outside the gene matches.

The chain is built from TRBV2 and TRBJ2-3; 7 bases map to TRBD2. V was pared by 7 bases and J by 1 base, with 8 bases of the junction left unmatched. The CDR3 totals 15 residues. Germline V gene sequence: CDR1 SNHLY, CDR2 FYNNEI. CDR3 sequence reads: CASKLGRGGTDTQYF. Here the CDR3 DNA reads TGTGCCAGCAAGTTGGGTCGGGGGGGCACAGATACGCAGTATTTT. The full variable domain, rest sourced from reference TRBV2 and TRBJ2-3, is EPEVTQTPSHQVTQMGQEVILRCVPISNHLYFYWYRQILGQKVEFLVSFYNNEISEKSEIFDDQFSVERPDGSNFTLKIRSTKLEDSAMYFCASKLGRGGTDTQYFGPGTRLTVL.

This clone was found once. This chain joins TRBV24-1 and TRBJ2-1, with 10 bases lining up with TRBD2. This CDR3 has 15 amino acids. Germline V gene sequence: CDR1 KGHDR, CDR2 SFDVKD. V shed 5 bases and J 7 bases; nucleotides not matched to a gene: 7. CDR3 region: CATSGVTSGANEQFF. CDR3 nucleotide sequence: TGTGCCACCAGTGGGGTTACTAGCGGGGCTAATGAGCAGTTCTTC.

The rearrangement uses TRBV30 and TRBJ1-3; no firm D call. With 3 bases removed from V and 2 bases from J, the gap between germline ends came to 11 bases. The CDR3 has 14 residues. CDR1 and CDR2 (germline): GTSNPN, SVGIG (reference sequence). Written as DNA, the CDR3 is TGTGCCTGGAGGATACATGGAGCTGGAAACACCATATATTTT. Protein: CAWRIHGAGNTIYF.

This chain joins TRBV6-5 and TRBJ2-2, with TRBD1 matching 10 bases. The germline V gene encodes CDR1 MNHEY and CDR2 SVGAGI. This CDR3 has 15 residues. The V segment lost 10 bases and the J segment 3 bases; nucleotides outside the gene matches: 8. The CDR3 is CATGRQGADTGELFF. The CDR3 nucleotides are TGTGCCACCGGGAGACAGGGGGCCGACACCGGGGAGCTGTTTTTT.

The CDR3, as DNA: TGCGCCAGCAGCTTGGAGTCGGGACAGGGGGTCCATGGCTACACCTTC. Its translation: CASSLESGQGVHGYTF. The chain employs TRBV5-1 and TRBJ1-2; 11 bases agree with TRBD1. Per the germline V gene, CDR1 is SGHRS and CDR2 is YFSETQ. The CDR3 is 16 amino acids. The V segment lost 0 bases and the J segment 6 bases; nucleotides outside the gene matches: 7.

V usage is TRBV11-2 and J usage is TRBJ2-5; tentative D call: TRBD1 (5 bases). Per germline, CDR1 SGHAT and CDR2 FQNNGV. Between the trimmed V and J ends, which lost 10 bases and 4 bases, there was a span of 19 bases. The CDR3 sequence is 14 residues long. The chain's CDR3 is CANSPSRVGETQYF. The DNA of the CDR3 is TGTGCCAACAGTCCCTCCAGGGTGGGAGAGACCCAGTACTTC.

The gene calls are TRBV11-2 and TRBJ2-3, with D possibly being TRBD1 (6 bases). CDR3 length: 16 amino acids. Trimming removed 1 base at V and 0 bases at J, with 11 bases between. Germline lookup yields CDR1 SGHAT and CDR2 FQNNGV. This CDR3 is CASSLAGHLSTDTQYF. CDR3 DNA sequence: TGTGCCAGCAGCTTAGCGGGACATTTAAGCACAGATACGCAGTATTTT.

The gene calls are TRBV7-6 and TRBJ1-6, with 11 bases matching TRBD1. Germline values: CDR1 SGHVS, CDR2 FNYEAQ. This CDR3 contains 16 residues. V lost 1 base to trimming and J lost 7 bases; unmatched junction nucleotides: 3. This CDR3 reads CASSLGTGGVNSPLHF. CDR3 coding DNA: TGTGCCAGCAGCTTAGGGACAGGGGGCGTCAATTCACCCCTCCACTTT.

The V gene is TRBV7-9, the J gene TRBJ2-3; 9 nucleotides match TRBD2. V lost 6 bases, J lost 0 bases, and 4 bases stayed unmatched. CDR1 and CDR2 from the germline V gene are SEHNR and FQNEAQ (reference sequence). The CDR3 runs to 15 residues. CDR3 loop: CASRLSGGSTDTQYF. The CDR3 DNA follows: TGTGCCAGCAGGCTTAGCGGGGGTAGCACAGATACGCAGTATTTT. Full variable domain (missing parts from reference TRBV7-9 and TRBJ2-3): DTGVSQNPRHKITKRGQNVTFRCDPISEHNRLYWYRQTLGQGPEFLTYFQNEAQLEKSRLLSDRFSAERPKGSFSTLEIQRTEQGDSAMYLCASRLSGGSTDTQYFGPGTRLTVL.